This T cell receptor beta chain came from a study of response to subunit inactivated influenza vaccine. Concerning this clonotype: The antigen is unknown.

Study-wide points: Each seasonal influenza vaccination, the authors suggested, recruits few new T cells.

Germline CDR1 is DFQATT and CDR2 is SNEGSKA (reference sequence). Trimming removed 0 bases from V and 3 bases from J; junction bases left unmatched: 8. The CDR3 is 15 residues long. Each CDR3 protein gets one entry after TCRdb re-called the RT-PCR reads with MiXCR. This sample has hundreds of thousands of distinct CDR3 sequences, with approximately 14% found just once. Sequences were derived from PBMCs from blood, sampled 14 days before vaccination. The chain has TRBV20-1 and TRBJ2-7; 7 bases align to TRBD2. The sequence derives from a man aged 50 to 59 who received an inactivated influenza vaccine. The CDR3 DNA sequence: TGCAGTGCTAGAGATAGGGCAGCGGGGAGCTACGAGCAGTACTTC. Translating it yields CSARDRAAGSYEQYF.